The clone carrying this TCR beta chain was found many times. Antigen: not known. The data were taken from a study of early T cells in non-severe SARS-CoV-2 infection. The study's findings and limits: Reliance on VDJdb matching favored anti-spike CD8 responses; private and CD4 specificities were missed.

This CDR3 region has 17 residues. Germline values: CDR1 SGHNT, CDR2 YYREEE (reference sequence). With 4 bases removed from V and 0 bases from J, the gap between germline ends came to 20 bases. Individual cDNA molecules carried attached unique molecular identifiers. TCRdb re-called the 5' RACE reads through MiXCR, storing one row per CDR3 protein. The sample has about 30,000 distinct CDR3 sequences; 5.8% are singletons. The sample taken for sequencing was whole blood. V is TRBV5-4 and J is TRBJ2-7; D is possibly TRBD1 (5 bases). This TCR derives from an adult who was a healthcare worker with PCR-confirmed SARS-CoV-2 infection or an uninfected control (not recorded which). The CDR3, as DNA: TGTGCCAGCAGCCCTGACACCCCACTGGGGCACTCCTACGAGCAGTACTTC. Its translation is CASSPDTPLGHSYEQYF. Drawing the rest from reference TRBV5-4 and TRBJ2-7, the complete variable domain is ETGVTQSPTHLIKTRGQQVTLRCSSQSGHNTVSWYQQALGQGPQFIFQYYREEENGRGNFPPRFSGLQFPNYSSELNVNALELDDSALYLCASSPDTPLGHSYEQYFGPGTRLTVT.